This TCR beta chain was captured in a study of control samples from healthy donors and cancer patients. The table came from immunoSEQ multiplex PCR; TCRdb's copy has only in-frame clones and leaves some out. The sample contains some 190,000 clones, 91% of which appear only once. The specimen sequenced was blood. The clonotype originates from a man aged 25 to 40 in good health.

Written as DNA, the CDR3 is TGCGCCAGCAGCATGGAATTCGAGACAGACTTGAGGAATGAGCAGTTCTTC. This encodes CASSMEFETDLRNEQFF. This chain links TRBV5-1 with TRBJ2-1, with D possibly TRBD1 on 5 matching bases. The V end lost 4 bases, the J end lost 7 bases, and 24 bases lay between the germline ends. Germline V gives CDR1 SGHRS, CDR2 YFSETQ. The CDR3 extends over 17 amino acids.